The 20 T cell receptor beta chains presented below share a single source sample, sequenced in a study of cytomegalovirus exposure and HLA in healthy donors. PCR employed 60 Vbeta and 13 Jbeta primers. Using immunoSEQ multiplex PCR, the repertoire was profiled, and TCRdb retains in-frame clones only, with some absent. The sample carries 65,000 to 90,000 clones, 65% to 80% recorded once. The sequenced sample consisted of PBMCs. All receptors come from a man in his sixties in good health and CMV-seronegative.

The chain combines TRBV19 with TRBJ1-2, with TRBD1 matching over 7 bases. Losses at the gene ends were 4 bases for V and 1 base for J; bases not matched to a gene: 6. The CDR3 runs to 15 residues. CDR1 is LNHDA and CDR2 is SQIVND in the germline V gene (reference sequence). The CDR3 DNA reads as TGTGCCAGTAGTAAAGGGACAGATTATAACTATGGCTACACCTTC. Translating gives CASSKGTDYNYGYTF.

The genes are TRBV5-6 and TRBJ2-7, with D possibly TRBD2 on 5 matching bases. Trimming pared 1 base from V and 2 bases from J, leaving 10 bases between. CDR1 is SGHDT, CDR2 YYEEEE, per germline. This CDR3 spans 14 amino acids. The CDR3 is CASSLSGVPYEQYF. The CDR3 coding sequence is TGTGCCAGCAGCTTGTCCGGGGTTCCCTACGAGCAGTACTTC.

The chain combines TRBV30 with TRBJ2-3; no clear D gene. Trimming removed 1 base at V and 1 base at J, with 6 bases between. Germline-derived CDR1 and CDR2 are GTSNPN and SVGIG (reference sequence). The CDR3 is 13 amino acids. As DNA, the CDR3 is TGTGCCTGGAGTGGTGGGCGCACAGATACGCAGTATTTT. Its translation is CAWSGGRTDTQYF.

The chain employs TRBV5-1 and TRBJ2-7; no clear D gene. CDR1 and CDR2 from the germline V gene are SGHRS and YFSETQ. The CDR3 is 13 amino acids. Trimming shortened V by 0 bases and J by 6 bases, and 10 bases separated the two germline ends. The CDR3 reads CASSLALGLEQYF. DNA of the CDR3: TGCGCCAGCAGCTTGGCTCTCGGTCTCGAGCAGTACTTC.

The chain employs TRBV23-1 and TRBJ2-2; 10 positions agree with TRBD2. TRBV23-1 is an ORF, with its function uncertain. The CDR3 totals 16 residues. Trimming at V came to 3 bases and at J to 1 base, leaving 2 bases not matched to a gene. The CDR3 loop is CASSHLAGENTGELFF. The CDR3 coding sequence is TGCGCCAGCAGTCACCTAGCGGGGGAGAACACCGGGGAGCTGTTTTTT.

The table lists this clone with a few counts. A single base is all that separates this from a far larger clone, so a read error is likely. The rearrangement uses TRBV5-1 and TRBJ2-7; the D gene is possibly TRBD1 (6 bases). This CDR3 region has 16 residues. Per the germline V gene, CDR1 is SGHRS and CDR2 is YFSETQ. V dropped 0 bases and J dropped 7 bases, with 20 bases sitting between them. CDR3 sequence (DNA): TGCGCCAGCAGCTTGGCCTTGGGGGCCGTCGGTAATGAGCAGTACTTC. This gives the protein CASSLALGAVGNEQYF.

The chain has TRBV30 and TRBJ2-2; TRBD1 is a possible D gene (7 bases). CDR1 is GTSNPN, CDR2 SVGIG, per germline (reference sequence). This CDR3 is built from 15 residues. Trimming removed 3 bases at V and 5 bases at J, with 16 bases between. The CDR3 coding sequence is TGTGCCTGGAGGGGGCAGGGGGGTGTTACCGGGGAGCTGTTTTTT. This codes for CAWRGQGGVTGELFF.

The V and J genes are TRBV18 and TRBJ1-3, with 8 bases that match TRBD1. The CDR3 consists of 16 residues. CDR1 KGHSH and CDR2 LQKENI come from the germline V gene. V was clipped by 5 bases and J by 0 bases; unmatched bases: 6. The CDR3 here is CASSSGQGGSGNTIYF. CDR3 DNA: TGTGCCAGCTCAAGTGGACAGGGTGGCTCTGGAAACACCATATATTTT.

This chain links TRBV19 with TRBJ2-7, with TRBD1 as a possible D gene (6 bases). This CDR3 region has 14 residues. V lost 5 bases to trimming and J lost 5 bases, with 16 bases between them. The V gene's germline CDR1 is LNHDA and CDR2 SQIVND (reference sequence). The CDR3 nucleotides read TGTGCCAGTAGTCTAACGACAGGTATTGACGAGCAGTACTTC. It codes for CASSLTTGIDEQYF.

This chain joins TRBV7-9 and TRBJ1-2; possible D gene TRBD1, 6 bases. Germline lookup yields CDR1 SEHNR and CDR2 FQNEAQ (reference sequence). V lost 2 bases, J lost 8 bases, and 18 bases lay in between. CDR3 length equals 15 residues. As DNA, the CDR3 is TGTGCCAGCAGCTTACCACGCCAGGGGCTGGAGGGCTACACCTTC. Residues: CASSLPRQGLEGYTF.

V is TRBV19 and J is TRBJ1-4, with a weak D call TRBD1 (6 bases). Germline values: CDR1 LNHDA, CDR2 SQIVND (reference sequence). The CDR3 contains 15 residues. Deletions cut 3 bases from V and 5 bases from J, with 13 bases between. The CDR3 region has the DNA TGTGCCAGTAGTATGAATGAGGGGGGGAATGAAAAACTGTTTTTT. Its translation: CASSMNEGGNEKLFF.

CDR3 protein: CASSTVAGEIEQFF. DNA for the CDR3: TGCGCCAGCAGCACCGTAGCGGGGGAAATTGAGCAGTTCTTC. The V gene is TRBV5-1, the J gene TRBJ2-1, with 9 bases matching TRBD2. Trimming took 4 bases from V and 9 from J; bases not matched to a gene: 8. This CDR3 has 14 residues. Germline CDR1 reads SGHRS; CDR2 reads YFSETQ.

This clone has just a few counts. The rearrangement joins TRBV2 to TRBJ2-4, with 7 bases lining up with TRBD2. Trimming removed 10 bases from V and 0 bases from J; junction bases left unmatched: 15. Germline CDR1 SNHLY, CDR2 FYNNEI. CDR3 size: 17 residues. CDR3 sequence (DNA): TGTGCCACCAGGGCCCGGCTAGCGGACTTAGCCAAAAACATTCAGTACTTC. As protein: CATRARLADLAKNIQYF.

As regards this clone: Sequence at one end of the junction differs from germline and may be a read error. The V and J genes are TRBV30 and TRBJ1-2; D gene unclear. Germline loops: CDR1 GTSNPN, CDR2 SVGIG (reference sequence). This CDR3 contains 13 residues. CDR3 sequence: CAWSGNIQYAYTF. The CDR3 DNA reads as TGTGCCTGGAGCGGAAACATACAGTATGCCTACACCTTC.

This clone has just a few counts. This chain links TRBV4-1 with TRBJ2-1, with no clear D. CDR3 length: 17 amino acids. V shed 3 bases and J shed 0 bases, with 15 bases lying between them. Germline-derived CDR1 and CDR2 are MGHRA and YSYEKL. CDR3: CASSQASSTSSYNEQFF. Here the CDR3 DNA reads TGCGCCAGCAGCCAGGCCTCTAGTACCAGCTCCTACAATGAGCAGTTCTTC.

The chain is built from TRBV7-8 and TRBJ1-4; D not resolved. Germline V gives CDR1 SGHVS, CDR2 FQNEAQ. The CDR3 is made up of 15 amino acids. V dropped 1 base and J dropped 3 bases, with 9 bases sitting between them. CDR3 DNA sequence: TGTGCCAGCAGCTTAGTGAGCGGGGCTAATGAAAAACTGTTTTTT. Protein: CASSLVSGANEKLFF.

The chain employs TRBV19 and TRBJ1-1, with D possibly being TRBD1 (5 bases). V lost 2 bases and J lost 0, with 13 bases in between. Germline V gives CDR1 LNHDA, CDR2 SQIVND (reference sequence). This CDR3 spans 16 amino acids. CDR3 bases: TGTGCCAGTAGTATACCATCGGGGGGGGTGAACACTGAAGCTTTCTTT. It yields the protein CASSIPSGGVNTEAFF. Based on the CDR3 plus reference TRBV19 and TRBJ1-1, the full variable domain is DGGITQSPKYLFRKEGQNVTLSCEQNLNHDAMYWYRQDPGQGLRLIYYSQIVNDFQKGDIAEGYSVSREKKESFPLTVTSAQKNPTAFYLCASSIPSGGVNTEAFFGQGTRLTVV.

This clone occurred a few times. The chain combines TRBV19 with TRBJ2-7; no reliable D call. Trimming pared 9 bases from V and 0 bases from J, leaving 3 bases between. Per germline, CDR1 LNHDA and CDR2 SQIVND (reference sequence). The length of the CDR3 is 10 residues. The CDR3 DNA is TGTGCCAGCGGCTCCTACGAGCAGTACTTC. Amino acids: CASGSYEQYF.

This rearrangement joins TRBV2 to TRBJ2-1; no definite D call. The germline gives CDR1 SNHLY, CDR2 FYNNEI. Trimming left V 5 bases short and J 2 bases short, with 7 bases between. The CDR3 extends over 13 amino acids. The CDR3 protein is CASSPDTYNEQFF. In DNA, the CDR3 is TGTGCCAGCAGTCCCGACACCTACAATGAGCAGTTCTTC.

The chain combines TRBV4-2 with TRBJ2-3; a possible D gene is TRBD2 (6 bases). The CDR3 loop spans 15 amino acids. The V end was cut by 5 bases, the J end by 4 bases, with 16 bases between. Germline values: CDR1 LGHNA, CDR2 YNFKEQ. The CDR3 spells CASSGGSPGADTQYF. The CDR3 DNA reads TGTGCCAGCAGCGGAGGGAGCCCTGGCGCAGATACGCAGTATTTT.